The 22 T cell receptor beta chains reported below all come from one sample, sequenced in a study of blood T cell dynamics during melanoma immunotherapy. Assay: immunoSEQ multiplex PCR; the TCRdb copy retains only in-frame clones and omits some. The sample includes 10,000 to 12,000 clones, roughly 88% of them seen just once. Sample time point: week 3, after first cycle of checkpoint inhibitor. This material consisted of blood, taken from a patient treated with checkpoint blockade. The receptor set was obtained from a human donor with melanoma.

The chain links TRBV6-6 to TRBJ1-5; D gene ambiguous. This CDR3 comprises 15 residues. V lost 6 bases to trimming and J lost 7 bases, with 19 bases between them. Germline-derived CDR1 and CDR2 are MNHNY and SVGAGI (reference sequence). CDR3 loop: CASSDGWGVGQPQHF. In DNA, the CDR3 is TGTGCCAGCAGCGACGGTTGGGGTGTGGGCCAGCCCCAGCATTTT.

This chain's CDR3 is CASSLISSGYTF. The CDR3 DNA sequence: TGTGCCAGCAGTTTAATCTCAAGCGGCTACACCTTC. This rearrangement joins TRBV28 to TRBJ1-2; no clear D gene. Germline lookup yields CDR1 MDHEN and CDR2 SYDVKM. The CDR3 consists of 12 residues. Trimming left V 2 bases short and J 8 bases short, with 9 bases between.

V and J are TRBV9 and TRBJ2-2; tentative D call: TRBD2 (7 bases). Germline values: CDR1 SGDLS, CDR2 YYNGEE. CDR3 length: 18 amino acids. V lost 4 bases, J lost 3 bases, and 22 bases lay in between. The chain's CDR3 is CASSTAGEGDTHTGELFF. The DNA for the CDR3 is TGTGCCAGCAGCACCGCCGGGGAGGGGGACACCCACACCGGGGAGCTGTTTTTT.

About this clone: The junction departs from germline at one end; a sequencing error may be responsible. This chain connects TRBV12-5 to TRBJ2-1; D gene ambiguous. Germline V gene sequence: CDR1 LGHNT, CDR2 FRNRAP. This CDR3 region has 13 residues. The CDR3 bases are TGTGCTAGTGGTTTGGTAAGGAGTGGGCCACCCGTCTTC. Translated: CASGLVRSGPPVF.

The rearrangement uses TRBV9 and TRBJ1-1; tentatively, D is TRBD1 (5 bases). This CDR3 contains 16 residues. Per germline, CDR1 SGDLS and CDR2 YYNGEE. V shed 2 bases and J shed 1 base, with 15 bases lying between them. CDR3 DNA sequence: TGTGCCAGCAGCGTTGTGGCGGGGGGTTCGAACACTGAAGCTTTCTTT. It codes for CASSVVAGGSNTEAFF.

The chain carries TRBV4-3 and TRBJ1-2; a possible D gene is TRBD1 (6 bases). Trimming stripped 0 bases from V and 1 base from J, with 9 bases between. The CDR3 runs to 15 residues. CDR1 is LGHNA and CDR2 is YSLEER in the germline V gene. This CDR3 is CASSQELQGNYGYTF. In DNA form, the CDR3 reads TGCGCCAGCAGCCAAGAGCTACAGGGTAACTATGGCTACACCTTC.

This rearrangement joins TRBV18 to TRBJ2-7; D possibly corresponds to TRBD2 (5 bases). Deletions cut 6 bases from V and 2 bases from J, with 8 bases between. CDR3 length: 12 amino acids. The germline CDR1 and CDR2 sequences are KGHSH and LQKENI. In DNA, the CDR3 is TGTGCCAGCTCCCCGGGGACCTACGAGCAGTACTTC. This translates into CASSPGTYEQYF.

CDR3 loop: CASRDQRQGEKLFF. The CDR3, as DNA: TGTGCCAGCAGGGATCAGAGGCAGGGTGAAAAACTGTTTTTT. The rearrangement joins TRBV5-4 to TRBJ1-4; D possibly corresponds to TRBD1 (5 bases). Germline values: CDR1 SGHNT, CDR2 YYREEE (reference sequence). The V end lost 5 bases, the J end lost 7 bases, and 15 bases lay between the germline ends. This CDR3 comprises 14 residues.

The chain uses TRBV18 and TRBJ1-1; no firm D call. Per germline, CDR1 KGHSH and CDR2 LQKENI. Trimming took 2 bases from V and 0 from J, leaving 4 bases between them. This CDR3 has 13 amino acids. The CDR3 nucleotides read TGTGCCAGCTCACCAGGGATGAACACTGAAGCTTTCTTT. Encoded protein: CASSPGMNTEAFF. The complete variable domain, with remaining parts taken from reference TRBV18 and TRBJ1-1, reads NAGVMQNPRHLVRRRGQEARLRCSPMKGHSHVYWYRQLPEEGLKFMVYLQKENIIDESGMPKERFSAEFPKEGPSILRIQQVVRGDSAAYFCASSPGMNTEAFFGQGTRLTVV.

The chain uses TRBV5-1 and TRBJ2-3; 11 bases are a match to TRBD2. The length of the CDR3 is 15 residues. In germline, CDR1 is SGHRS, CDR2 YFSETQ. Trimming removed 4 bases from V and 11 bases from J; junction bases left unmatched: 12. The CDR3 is CASSRPETSGEGQYF. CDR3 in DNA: TGCGCCAGCAGCCGCCCCGAGACTAGCGGGGAAGGGCAGTATTTT.

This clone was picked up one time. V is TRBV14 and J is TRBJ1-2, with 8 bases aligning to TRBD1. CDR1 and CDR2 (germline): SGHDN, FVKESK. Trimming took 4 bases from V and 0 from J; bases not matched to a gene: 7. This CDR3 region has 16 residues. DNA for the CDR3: TGTGCCAGCAGCCTCCGGGACAGGCCAACTAACTATGGCTACACCTTC. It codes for CASSLRDRPTNYGYTF.

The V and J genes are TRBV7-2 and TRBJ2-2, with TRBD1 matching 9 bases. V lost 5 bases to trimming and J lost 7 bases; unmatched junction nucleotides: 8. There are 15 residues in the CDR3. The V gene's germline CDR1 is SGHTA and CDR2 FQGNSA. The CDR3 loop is CASSRQGEAVGELFF. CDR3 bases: TGTGCCAGCAGCCGACAGGGGGAAGCGGTCGGGGAGCTGTTTTTT.

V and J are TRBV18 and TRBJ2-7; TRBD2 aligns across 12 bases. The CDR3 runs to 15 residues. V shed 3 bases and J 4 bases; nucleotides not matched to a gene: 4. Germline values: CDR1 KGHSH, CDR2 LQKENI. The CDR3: CASSPSSGGGYEQYF. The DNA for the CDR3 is TGTGCCAGCTCACCCTCTAGCGGGGGGGGTTACGAGCAGTACTTC. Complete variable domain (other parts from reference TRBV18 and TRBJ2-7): NAGVMQNPRHLVRRRGQEARLRCSPMKGHSHVYWYRQLPEEGLKFMVYLQKENIIDESGMPKERFSAEFPKEGPSILRIQQVVRGDSAAYFCASSPSSGGGYEQYFGPGTRLTVT.

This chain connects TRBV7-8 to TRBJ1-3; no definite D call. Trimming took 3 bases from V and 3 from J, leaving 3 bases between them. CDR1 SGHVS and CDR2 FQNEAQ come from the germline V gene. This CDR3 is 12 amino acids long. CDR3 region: CASSFNGNTIYF. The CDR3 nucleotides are TGTGCCAGCAGCTTTAATGGAAACACCATATATTTT.

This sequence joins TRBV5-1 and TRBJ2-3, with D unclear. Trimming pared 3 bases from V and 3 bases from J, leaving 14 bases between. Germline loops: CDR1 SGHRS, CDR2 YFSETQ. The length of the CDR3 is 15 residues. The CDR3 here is CASSSSRVITDTQYF. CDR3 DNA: TGCGCCAGCAGCTCGAGTAGGGTTATTACAGATACGCAGTATTTT.

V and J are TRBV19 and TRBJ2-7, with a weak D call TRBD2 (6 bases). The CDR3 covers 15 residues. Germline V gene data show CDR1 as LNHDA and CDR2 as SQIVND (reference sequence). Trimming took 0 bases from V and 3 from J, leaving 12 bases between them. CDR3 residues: CASSIDHRGGYEQYF. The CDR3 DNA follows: TGTGCCAGTAGTATAGATCATCGGGGAGGCTACGAGCAGTACTTC.

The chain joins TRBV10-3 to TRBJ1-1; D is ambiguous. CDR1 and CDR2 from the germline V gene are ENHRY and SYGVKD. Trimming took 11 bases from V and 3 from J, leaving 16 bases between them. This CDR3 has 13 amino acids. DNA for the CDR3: TGTGCCGTCCAACAGCAGAGGGACACTGAAGCTTTCTTT. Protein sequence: CAVQQQRDTEAFF.

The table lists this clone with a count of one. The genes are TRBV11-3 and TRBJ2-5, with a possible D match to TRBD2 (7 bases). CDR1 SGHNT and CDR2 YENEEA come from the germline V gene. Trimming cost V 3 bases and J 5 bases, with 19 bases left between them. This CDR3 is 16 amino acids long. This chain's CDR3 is CASSFGGAGNRETQYF. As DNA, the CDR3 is TGTGCCAGCAGCTTTGGGGGGGCAGGGAACCGCGAGACCCAGTACTTC.

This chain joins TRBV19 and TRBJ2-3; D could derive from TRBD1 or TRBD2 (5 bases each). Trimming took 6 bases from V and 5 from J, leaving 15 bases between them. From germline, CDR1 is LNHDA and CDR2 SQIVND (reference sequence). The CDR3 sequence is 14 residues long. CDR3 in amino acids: CASRRGRGRDTQYF. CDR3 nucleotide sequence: TGTGCCAGTAGGAGGGGTAGGGGTAGAGATACGCAGTATTTT.

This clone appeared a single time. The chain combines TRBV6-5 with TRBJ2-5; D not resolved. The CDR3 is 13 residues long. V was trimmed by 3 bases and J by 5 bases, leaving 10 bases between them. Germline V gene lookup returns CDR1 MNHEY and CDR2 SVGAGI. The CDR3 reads CASSYLGLETQYF. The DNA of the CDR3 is TGTGCCAGCAGTTATTTAGGGTTGGAGACCCAGTACTTC.

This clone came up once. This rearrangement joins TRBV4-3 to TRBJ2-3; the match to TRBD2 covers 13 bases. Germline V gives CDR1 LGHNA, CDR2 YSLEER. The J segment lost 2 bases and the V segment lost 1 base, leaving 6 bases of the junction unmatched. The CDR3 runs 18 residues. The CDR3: CASSQVWGLAGSTDTQYF. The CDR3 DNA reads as TGCGCCAGCAGCCAAGTATGGGGACTAGCGGGGTCCACAGATACGCAGTATTTT.

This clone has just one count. The chain's CDR3 is CASSSGGAFTGELFF. For the CDR3, the DNA is TGCGCCAGCAGCTCCGGGGGGGCGTTTACCGGGGAGCTGTTTTTT. The chain uses TRBV5-1 and TRBJ2-2, with 8 bases fitting TRBD2. The germline CDR1 and CDR2 sequences are SGHRS and YFSETQ. The CDR3 length is 15 residues. With V trimmed by 3 bases and J by 5 bases, 6 bases remained unmatched.